The 2 T cell receptor beta chains presented below share a single source sample, sequenced in a study of cytomegalovirus exposure and HLA in healthy donors (dated by TCRdb to about 2017). The library was obtained by the immunoSEQ multiplex PCR assay. For the multiplex PCR, a mixture combining 60 forward primers for TCR Vbeta segments and 13 reverse primers for TCR Jbeta segments was used. The immuneACCESS repertoire file appears here via TCRdb, limited to in-frame rearrangements. These files lack a portion of the clones; in checked studies, under half of the deficit traces to unresolved V genes, and the cause of the others is not known. Present in this sample are roughly 190,000 clones, roughly 80% of which were seen just once. 2% to 3% of the sample goes to the ten largest clones. Sequencing input: PBMCs. The receptors were gathered from a woman aged 50 to 60 in good health and CMV-seropositive.

The V call is TRBV5-1, the J call TRBJ1-4; weak D call: TRBD1 (6 bases). Trimming left V 2 bases short and J 8 bases short, with 19 bases between. CDR1 and CDR2 from the germline V gene are SGHRS and YFSETQ. This CDR3 region has 16 residues. The CDR3 protein is CASSLSGTRVPEKLFF. CDR3 bases: TGCGCCAGCAGCTTATCCGGGACACGCGTACCGGAAAAACTGTTTTTT. The whole variable domain, filled in from reference TRBV5-1 and TRBJ1-4, reads KAGVTQTPRYLIKTRGQQVTLSCSPISGHRSVSWYQQTPGQGLQFLFEYFSETQRNKGNFPGRFSGRQFSNSRSEMNVSTLELGDSALYLCASSLSGTRVPEKLFFGSGTQLSVL.

The rearrangement uses TRBV30 and TRBJ1-3; the D gene is possibly TRBD1 (5 bases). Per germline, CDR1 GTSNPN and CDR2 SVGIG (reference sequence). Trimming left V 0 bases short and J 2 bases short, with 17 bases between. The length of the CDR3 is 17 residues. This CDR3 is CAWSVPQVGGAGNTIYF. CDR3 DNA: TGTGCCTGGAGTGTGCCTCAAGTGGGGGGTGCTGGAAACACCATATATTTT.